A single sample is the source of the 5 T cell receptor beta chains below, sequenced in a study of T cell responses to AZD1222 COVID-19 vaccine. Measured with immunoSEQ multiplex PCR; TCRdb has only the in-frame clones, and not every one. There are 200,000 or so clones in the sample; 85% to 90% occur only once, and 2.5% to 3% lies in the top ten. The specimen was peripheral blood, collected on day 0 of MenACWY control vaccination. Receptor source: an adult in good health.

The chain employs TRBV3-1 (or the pseudogene TRBV3-2) and TRBJ2-1; D remains unclear. Trimming cost V 2 bases and J 6 bases, with 2 bases left between them. The CDR3 is 11 amino acids. Germline lookup yields CDR1 LGHDT and CDR2 YNNKEL (reference sequence). CDR3 loop: CASSQINEQFF. In nucleotides, the CDR3 is TGTGCCAGCAGCCAAATCAATGAGCAGTTCTTC.

The chain links TRBV28 to TRBJ1-6; a weak D match, TRBD1 (6 bases). The V gene lost 3 bases and the J gene lost 9 bases, with 15 bases spanning the gap. The CDR3 extends over 15 amino acids. Germline-derived CDR1 and CDR2 are MDHEN and SYDVKM. In DNA, the CDR3 is TGTGCCAGCAGTTTTTCCACAGGGAAGTCTTCACCCCTCCACTTT. This codes for CASSFSTGKSSPLHF. The entire variable domain, with the rest obtained from reference TRBV28 and TRBJ1-6, is as follows: DVKVTQSSRYLVKRTGEKVFLECVQDMDHENMFWYRQDPGLGLRLIYFSYDVKMKEKGDIPEGYSVSREKKERFSLILESASTNQTSMYLCASSFSTGKSSPLHFGNGTRLTVT.

This chain connects TRBV7-3 to TRBJ1-2; 9 bases are a match to TRBD1. V lost 4 bases to trimming and J lost 6 bases; unmatched junction nucleotides: 12. The CDR3 is 16 amino acids. Germline CDR1 and CDR2: SGHTA and FQGTGA. CDR3 in amino acids: CASSSTPGTGMDGYTF. DNA of the CDR3: TGTGCCAGCAGCTCAACCCCCGGGACAGGGATGGATGGCTACACCTTC.

The rearrangement links TRBV28 to TRBJ2-5; maybe TRBD1 (5 bases). The CDR3 loop spans 13 amino acids. Germline V CDR1 and CDR2: MDHEN, SYDVKM. V was pared by 8 bases and J by 3 bases, with 13 bases between. The CDR3 DNA is TGTGCCAGCTCAATGGGCAGGGAAGAGACCCAGTACTTC. This gives the protein CASSMGREETQYF.

The chain employs TRBV16 and TRBJ1-1; no clear D. The CDR3 has 14 residues. Trimming left V 4 bases short and J 3 bases short, with 12 bases between. CDR1 and CDR2 from the germline V gene are KGHSY and FQNENV. In DNA form, the CDR3 reads TGTGCCAGCAGCCCTACTGGTGGCGACACTGAAGCTTTCTTT. This sequence encodes CASSPTGGDTEAFF.